These 24 T cell receptor beta chains were sequenced from one sample in a study of beta chain features in type 1 diabetes. Every isolated RNA sample was fully reverse transcribed, so sequencing captured expressed TCRB transcripts. Only in-frame clones appear in the TCRdb table, and some are missing; sequencing was by immunoSEQ multiplex PCR. The sample includes 20,000 to 30,000 clones, about 70% of them seen just once. Sample: Tregs from blood. The receptors here all came from a woman between 40 and 50 years old in good health.

CDR3 residues: CASSPKSGSNEKLFF. As DNA, the CDR3 is TGTGCCAGCTCACCGAAAAGCGGCTCAAATGAAAAACTGTTTTTT. The chain employs TRBV18 and TRBJ1-4; D unresolved. The CDR3 is 15 amino acids. Germline V CDR1 and CDR2: KGHSH, LQKENI. Trimming cost V 3 bases and J 5 bases, with 13 bases left between them.

The chain carries TRBV5-1 and TRBJ2-5; 8 bases line up with TRBD2. Germline-derived CDR1 and CDR2 are SGHRS and YFSETQ. The CDR3 extends over 14 amino acids. With V trimmed by 4 bases and J by 4 bases, 6 bases remained unmatched. CDR3 residues: CASSARGGGETQYF. CDR3 DNA sequence: TGCGCCAGCAGCGCCCGGGGGGGCGGAGAGACCCAGTACTTC.

The rearrangement joins TRBV5-1 to TRBJ2-2, with 15 bases matching TRBD2. CDR3 size: 15 residues. V shed 3 bases and J 12 bases; nucleotides not matched to a gene: 6. CDR1 is SGHRS, CDR2 YFSETQ, per germline. The CDR3 reads CASSSRTSGGEKLFF. For the CDR3, the DNA is TGCGCCAGCAGCTCGCGGACTAGCGGGGGGGAGAAGCTGTTTTTT.

This clone turned up a few times. The chain uses TRBV6-6 and TRBJ2-3, with 8 bases aligning to TRBD2. Germline V gene sequence: CDR1 MNHNY, CDR2 SVGAGI (reference sequence). The CDR3 covers 13 residues. The V and J ends lost 7 bases and 2 bases, in that order; junction bases with no gene match: 2. CDR3 DNA: TGTGCCAGCAAGCGGGGGCTCACAGATACGCAGTATTTT. Its translation is CASKRGLTDTQYF.

V is TRBV7-9 and J is TRBJ2-1; 7 nucleotides agree with TRBD1. CDR3 size: 17 residues. In germline, CDR1 is SEHNR, CDR2 FQNEAQ (reference sequence). After removal of 6 bases from V and 6 bases from J, the junction contained 17 bases not matched to a gene. CDR3 in DNA: TGTGCCAGCAGACCAGGGGGAATTGTACAGGCTAGCAATGAGCAGTTCTTC. The encoded protein is CASRPGGIVQASNEQFF.

This clone was observed a handful of times. The V and J genes are TRBV7-9 and TRBJ2-3; 12 bases line up with TRBD2. The germline gives CDR1 SEHNR, CDR2 FQNEAQ (reference sequence). V lost 5 bases to trimming and J lost 3 bases; unmatched junction nucleotides: 3. This CDR3 region has 15 residues. The CDR3 loop is CASSILAGGTDTQYF. CDR3 nucleotide sequence: TGTGCCAGCAGCATCCTAGCGGGGGGGACAGATACGCAGTATTTT. Full variable domain (rest looked up from reference TRBV7-9 and TRBJ2-3): DTGVSQNPRHKITKRGQNVTFRCDPISEHNRLYWYRQTLGQGPEFLTYFQNEAQLEKSRLLSDRFSAERPKGSFSTLEIQRTEQGDSAMYLCASSILAGGTDTQYFGPGTRLTVL.

In regard to this clone: No conserved phenylalanine or tryptophan ends this CDR3, so it is likely a read error. The rearrangement joins TRBV29-1 to TRBJ1-1, with D possibly TRBD1 on 5 matching bases. V was cut by 7 bases and J by 0 bases, with 15 bases left in between. The V gene's germline CDR1 is SQVTM and CDR2 ANQGSEA. This CDR3 has 14 residues. CDR3 coding DNA: TGCAGCGCCTTAGGGTCAGGGCTGAACACTGAAGCTTTCCTT. Translation gives CSALGSGLNTEAFL.

This chain uses TRBV6-5 with TRBJ2-7; perhaps TRBD1 as D (6 bases). The CDR3 loop spans 14 amino acids. The germline CDR1 and CDR2 sequences are MNHEY and SVGAGI. The V end lost 5 bases, the J end lost 3 bases, and 14 bases lay between the germline ends. CDR3 DNA sequence: TGTGCCAGCAGTCAGACAGGCTTTGGCTACGAGCAGTACTTC. Amino acids: CASSQTGFGYEQYF.

This chain connects TRBV5-1 to TRBJ2-1, with D possibly matching TRBD2 (6 bases). V was clipped by 2 bases and J by 2 bases, with 20 bases between them. Germline V gene lookup returns CDR1 SGHRS and CDR2 YFSETQ. This CDR3 has 18 amino acids. CDR3 bases: TGCGCCAGCAGCTTTATGCCCTTAACGGGGGTTACCTACAATGAGCAGTTCTTC. This codes for CASSFMPLTGVTYNEQFF.

V usage is TRBV19 and J usage is TRBJ1-3; D perhaps matches TRBD1 (5 bases). CDR3 size: 17 residues. V was pared by 0 bases and J by 0 bases, with 12 bases between. Germline V gives CDR1 LNHDA, CDR2 SQIVND (reference sequence). The CDR3 spells CASSIDPTARSGNTIYF. The CDR3 DNA reads TGTGCCAGTAGTATAGATCCGACAGCTCGCTCTGGAAACACCATATATTTT.

The J gene is TRBJ1-1, the V gene TRBV5-1; D may be TRBD1 (6 bases). Germline CDR1 SGHRS, CDR2 YFSETQ. The CDR3 has 16 residues. Trimming stripped 1 base from V and 4 bases from J, with 17 bases between. CDR3 region: CASSLLTGMYSTEAFF. The CDR3 DNA reads TGCGCCAGCAGCTTGCTCACAGGGATGTATAGCACTGAAGCTTTCTTT.

The CDR3 reads CASSPLRVGRSTEAFF. In nucleotides, the CDR3 is TGTGCCAGCTCACCACTGAGGGTGGGAAGAAGTACTGAAGCTTTCTTT. The chain is built from TRBV18 and TRBJ1-1; the D is unclear. Germline V gene sequence: CDR1 KGHSH, CDR2 LQKENI. V lost 1 base and J lost 5, with 17 bases in between. The CDR3 is made up of 16 amino acids.

This chain links TRBV7-8 with TRBJ2-7, with D possibly being TRBD2 (5 bases). Trimming cost V 5 bases and J 4 bases, with 12 bases left between them. The CDR3 has 13 residues. Germline V lookup: CDR1 SGHVS, CDR2 FQNEAQ. This CDR3 is CASSLGRGYEQYF. The DNA of the CDR3 is TGTGCCAGCAGCCTCGGCCGGGGTTACGAGCAGTACTTC.

A remark on this clone: An end of the junction differs from the germline gene, which may be a read error. The chain has TRBV7-7 and TRBJ2-5, with D uncertain. CDR1 is SSHAT and CDR2 is FNYEAQ in the germline V gene (reference sequence). The CDR3 consists of 13 residues. The CDR3 loop reads CASSLAQRETQYF. The CDR3 coding sequence is TGTGCTAGCAGCTTGGCGCAGAGGGAGACCCAGTACTTC.

V and J are TRBV19 and TRBJ2-3; a weak D match, TRBD1 (6 bases). Trimming stripped 7 bases from V and 3 bases from J, with 8 bases between. Germline loops: CDR1 LNHDA, CDR2 SQIVND (reference sequence). CDR3 length: 12 residues. CDR3 amino acids: CASTGVTDTQYF. The CDR3 DNA follows: TGTGCCAGTACAGGGGTTACAGATACGCAGTATTTT.

This sequence joins TRBV4-3 and TRBJ2-5, with 7 bases matching TRBD1. With 4 bases clipped from V and 3 bases from J, the junction kept 8 bases outside the gene matches. CDR1 is LGHNA, CDR2 YSLEER, per germline. The CDR3 is 15 residues long. CDR3 bases: TGCGCCAGCAGCCGAGGGGGCGCGGCCGAAGAGACCCAGTACTTC. It encodes CASSRGGAAEETQYF.

The chain uses TRBV11-2 and TRBJ2-2; D is possibly TRBD2 (6 bases). V gave up 3 bases and J gave up 3 bases, with 14 bases separating them. CDR1 and CDR2 (germline): SGHAT, FQNNGV. The CDR3 sequence is 16 residues long. The CDR3 sequence is CASSLGFGGHTGELFF. As DNA, the CDR3 is TGTGCCAGCAGCTTGGGGTTCGGGGGTCACACCGGGGAGCTGTTTTTT. The whole variable domain, remainder taken from reference TRBV11-2 and TRBJ2-2, is EAGVAQSPRYKIIEKRQSVAFWCNPISGHATLYWYQQILGQGPKLLIQFQNNGVVDDSQLPKDRFSAERLKGVDSTLKIQPAKLEDSAVYLCASSLGFGGHTGELFFGEGSRLTVL.

This sequence joins TRBV5-1 and TRBJ2-1; a weak D match, TRBD1 (6 bases). V was shortened by 4 bases and J by 8 bases, with 13 bases between the two germline ends. The V gene's germline CDR1 is SGHRS and CDR2 YFSETQ. This CDR3 has 13 residues. The CDR3 coding sequence is TGCGCCAGCAGCAGACTTAACAGGGATGAGCAGTTCTTC. It yields the protein CASSRLNRDEQFF.

The rearrangement links TRBV6-1 to TRBJ1-4; 7 bases agree with TRBD1. This CDR3 has 14 amino acids. CDR1 and CDR2 (germline): MNHNS, SASEGT. Unmatched junction bases numbered 9, after V lost 6 bases and J lost 8 bases. The CDR3, as DNA: TGTGCCAGCAGCCGGACAGGCCAAGGGGAAAAACTGTTTTTT. The encoded protein is CASSRTGQGEKLFF.

This clone has only a few counts. This chain links TRBV19 with TRBJ1-2; D is unresolved. CDR3 length: 17 residues. CDR1 and CDR2 (germline): LNHDA, SQIVND (reference sequence). Trimming left V 3 bases short and J 4 bases short, with 21 bases between. The CDR3 DNA sequence: TGTGCCAGTAGTATCGGTTGGGCCAGGCTGGGTCCCTATGGCTACACCTTC. Translation: CASSIGWARLGPYGYTF.

J is TRBJ1-1 and V is TRBV29-1, with D possibly being TRBD1 (6 bases). Germline V gene data show CDR1 as SQVTM and CDR2 as ANQGSEA. This CDR3 region has 13 residues. Trimming took 7 bases from V and 1 from J, leaving 13 bases between them. CDR3 sequence: CSGEGGKNTEAFF. DNA of the CDR3: TGCAGCGGCGAAGGGGGAAAGAACACTGAAGCTTTCTTT.

The chain uses TRBV7-6 and TRBJ1-5; 7 nucleotides agree with TRBD1. The ends lost 5 bases at V and 4 bases at J; junction bases unmatched: 2. The germline V gene encodes CDR1 SGHVS and CDR2 FNYEAQ. The CDR3 spans 13 residues. The CDR3 is CASSPQGNQPQHF. The DNA for the CDR3 is TGTGCCAGCAGCCCACAGGGGAATCAGCCCCAGCATTTT.

This chain links TRBV19 with TRBJ2-3; D gene unclear. Trimming removed 6 bases at V and 0 bases at J, with 4 bases between. Per germline, CDR1 LNHDA and CDR2 SQIVND (reference sequence). The CDR3 is 12 amino acids. CDR3 nucleotide sequence: TGTGCCAGTAGCCAGAGCACAGATACGCAGTATTTT. This codes for CASSQSTDTQYF.

This chain joins TRBV7-9 and TRBJ2-7; 7 nucleotides agree with TRBD2. V lost 4 bases to trimming and J lost 7 bases; unmatched junction nucleotides: 7. The CDR3 extends over 13 amino acids. Germline CDR1 reads SEHNR; CDR2 reads FQNEAQ (reference sequence). CDR3 DNA sequence: TGTGCCAGCAGCTGGGGGGGGGATCAAGAGCAGTACTTC. Translation gives CASSWGGDQEQYF.